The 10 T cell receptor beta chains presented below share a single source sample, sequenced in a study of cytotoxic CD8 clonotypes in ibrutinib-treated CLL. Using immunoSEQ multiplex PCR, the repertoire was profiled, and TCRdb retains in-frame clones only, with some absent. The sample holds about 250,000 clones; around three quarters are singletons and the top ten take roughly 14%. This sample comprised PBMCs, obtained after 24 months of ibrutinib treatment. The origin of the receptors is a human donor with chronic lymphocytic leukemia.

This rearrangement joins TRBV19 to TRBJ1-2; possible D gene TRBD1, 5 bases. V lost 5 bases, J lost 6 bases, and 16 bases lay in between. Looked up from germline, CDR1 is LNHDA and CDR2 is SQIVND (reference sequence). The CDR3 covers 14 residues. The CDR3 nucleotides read TGTGCCAGTAGTCCCCCCACAGGATTCGATGGCTACACCTTC. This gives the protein CASSPPTGFDGYTF.

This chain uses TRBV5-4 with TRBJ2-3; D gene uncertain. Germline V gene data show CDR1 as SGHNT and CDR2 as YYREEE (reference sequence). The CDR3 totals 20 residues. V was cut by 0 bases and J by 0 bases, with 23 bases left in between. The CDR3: CASSLEGSRAFHRSTDTQYF. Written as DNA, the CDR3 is TGTGCCAGCAGCTTGGAGGGATCTCGGGCTTTCCACCGTAGCACAGATACGCAGTATTTT.

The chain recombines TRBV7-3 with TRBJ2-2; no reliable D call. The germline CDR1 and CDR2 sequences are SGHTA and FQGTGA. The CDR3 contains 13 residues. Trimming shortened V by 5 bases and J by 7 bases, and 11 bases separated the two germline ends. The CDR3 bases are TGTGCCAGCAGCCCCCGGTCCGGCGGGGAGCTGTTTTTT. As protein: CASSPRSGGELFF.

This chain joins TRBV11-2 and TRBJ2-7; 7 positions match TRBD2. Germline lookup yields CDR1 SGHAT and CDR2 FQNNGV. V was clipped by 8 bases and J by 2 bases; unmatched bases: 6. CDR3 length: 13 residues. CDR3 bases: TGTGCCAGCCTAAAAGCGGGAACCTACGAGCAGTACTTC. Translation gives CASLKAGTYEQYF.

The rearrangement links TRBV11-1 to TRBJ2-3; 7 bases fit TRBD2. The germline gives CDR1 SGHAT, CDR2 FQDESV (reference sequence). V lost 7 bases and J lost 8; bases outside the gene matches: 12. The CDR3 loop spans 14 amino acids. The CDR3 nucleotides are TGTGCCAGCACTGCGGGGCGGGAGCTGGGTACGCAGTATTTT. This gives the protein CASTAGRELGTQYF.

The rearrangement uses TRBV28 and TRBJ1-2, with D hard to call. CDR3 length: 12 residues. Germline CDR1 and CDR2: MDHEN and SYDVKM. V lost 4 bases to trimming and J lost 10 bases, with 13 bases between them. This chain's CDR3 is CASSSIIPHYTF. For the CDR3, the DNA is TGTGCCAGCAGTTCGATCATTCCCCACTACACCTTC.

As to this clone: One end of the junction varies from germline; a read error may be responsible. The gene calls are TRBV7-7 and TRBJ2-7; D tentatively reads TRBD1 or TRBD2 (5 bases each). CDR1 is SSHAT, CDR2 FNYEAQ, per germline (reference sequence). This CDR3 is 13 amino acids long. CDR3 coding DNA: TGTGCTAGCAGCCCCGGGACGGCCGGGCAGCAGTACTTC. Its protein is CASSPGTAGQQYF.

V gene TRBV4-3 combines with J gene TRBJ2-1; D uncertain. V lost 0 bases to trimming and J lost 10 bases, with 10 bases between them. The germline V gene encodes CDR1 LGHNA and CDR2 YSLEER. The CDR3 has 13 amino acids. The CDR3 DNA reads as TGCGCCAGCAGCCAAGAGTTAGCTGGGGAGCAGTTCTTC. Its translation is CASSQELAGEQFF.

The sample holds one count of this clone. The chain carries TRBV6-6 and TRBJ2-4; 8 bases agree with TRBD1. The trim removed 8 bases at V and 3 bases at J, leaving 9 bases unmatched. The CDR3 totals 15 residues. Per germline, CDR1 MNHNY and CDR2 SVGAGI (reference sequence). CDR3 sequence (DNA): TGTGCCAGCGGGACGACAGGGGTCGGCAAAAACATTCAGTACTTC. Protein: CASGTTGVGKNIQYF.

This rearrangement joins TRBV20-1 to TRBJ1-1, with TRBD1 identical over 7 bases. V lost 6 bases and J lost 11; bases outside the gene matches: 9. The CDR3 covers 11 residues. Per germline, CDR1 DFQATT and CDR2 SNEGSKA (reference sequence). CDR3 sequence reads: CSARRQGEAFF. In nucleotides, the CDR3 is TGCAGTGCCCGAAGACAGGGAGAGGCTTTCTTT.